Sequencing of this T cell receptor (beta chain) was carried out in a study of T cells in Graves' hyperthyroidism and ophthalmopathy. Exclusions: uncontrolled infection, other autoimmune disease, pregnancy, lactation. TCR beta CDR3 regions were amplified from RNA. The primer set for the first-round RT-PCR of the TCR CDR3 was HTBI. TCRdb re-called the multiplex PCR reads with MiXCR, one entry per CDR3 protein. The sample yields fewer than 850,000 distinct CDR3 sequences, 15% to 20% seen once. There are many counts of this clonotype. Germline V gene lookup returns CDR1 SGHTA and CDR2 FQGNSA. The length of the CDR3 is 16 residues. V lost 5 bases and J 0 bases, leaving 14 bases between the germline ends.

The chain recombines TRBV7-2 with TRBJ2-4; no clear D. The receptor was derived from a man aged 45-65 years with Graves' hyperthyroidism. Specimen: blood. CDR3 DNA sequence: TGTGCCAGCAGCCCCATCTTAGGCCCAGCCAAAAACATTCAGTACTTC. This codes for CASSPILGPAKNIQYF. The full variable domain, rest sourced from reference TRBV7-2 and TRBJ2-4, is GAGVSQSPSNKVTEKGKDVELRCDPISGHTALYWYRQSLGQGLEFLIYFQGNSAPDKSGLPSDRFSAERTGGSVSTLTIQRTQQEDSAVYLCASSPILGPAKNIQYFGAGTRLSVL.